This TCR beta chain was observed in a study of blood T cell repertoires in COVID-19. Study-wide context: PBMCs, B-cell-depleted T cells, or T cells provided the cDNA or gDNA that made up the material.

The germline V gene has CDR1 SGHTA and CDR2 FQGNSA. The CDR3 is 14 amino acids. Between the trimmed V and J ends, which lost 7 bases and 5 bases, there was a span of 15 bases. Individuals drawn from 20 to 30 US areas were about 18 to 89 years old. Participants' own reports of clinical history determined their cohort assignment. Original processing methods: The authors estimated nucleated cell counts from reference gene primer amplification. Clones were sequenced by immunoSEQ multiplex PCR, and TCRdb holds only the in-frame ones, with some missing. The V and J calls and clone size are taken from that table; D and trimming were inferred from the DNA. The data hold 250,000 to 300,000 clones, with approximately 90% observed a single time.

The sample comprised PBMCs or T cells enriched from blood (not recorded which). This chain uses TRBV7-2 with TRBJ1-5; possibly TRBD1 for D (6 bases). This receptor was taken from a woman aged 40 to 50 with acute COVID-19. CDR3 protein: CASTLRGGDQPQHF. The CDR3, as DNA: TGTGCCAGCACCCTCCGAGGGGGGGATCAGCCCCAGCATTTT.